This T cell receptor beta chain was captured in a study of CD8+CD57+ T cells in acquired aplastic anemia. Previously, flow cytometry had revealed CD8+CD57+ cell expansion in the patients chosen for sequencing. Genomic DNA templated the TCR beta VDJ and CDR3 profiling. MiXCR was run by TCRdb on the reads, yielding one entry per CDR3 protein. The sample contains about 200,000 distinct CDR3 sequences, about 60% of which appear only once. This CDR3 spans 15 amino acids. V lost 4 bases and J lost 0; bases outside the gene matches: 2. In germline, CDR1 is SGHTA, CDR2 FQGNSA. The sequencing input was sorted CD4+, CD8+, or CD8+CD57+ T cells (not recorded which) from PBMCs. This clonotype originated in a human donor with aplastic anemia. The chain employs TRBV7-2 and TRBJ2-5; 10 nucleotides align to TRBD1. In DNA, the CDR3 is TGTGCCAGCAGCTGGGGGACAGGGGACCAAGAGACCCAGTACTTC. This translates into CASSWGTGDQETQYF.